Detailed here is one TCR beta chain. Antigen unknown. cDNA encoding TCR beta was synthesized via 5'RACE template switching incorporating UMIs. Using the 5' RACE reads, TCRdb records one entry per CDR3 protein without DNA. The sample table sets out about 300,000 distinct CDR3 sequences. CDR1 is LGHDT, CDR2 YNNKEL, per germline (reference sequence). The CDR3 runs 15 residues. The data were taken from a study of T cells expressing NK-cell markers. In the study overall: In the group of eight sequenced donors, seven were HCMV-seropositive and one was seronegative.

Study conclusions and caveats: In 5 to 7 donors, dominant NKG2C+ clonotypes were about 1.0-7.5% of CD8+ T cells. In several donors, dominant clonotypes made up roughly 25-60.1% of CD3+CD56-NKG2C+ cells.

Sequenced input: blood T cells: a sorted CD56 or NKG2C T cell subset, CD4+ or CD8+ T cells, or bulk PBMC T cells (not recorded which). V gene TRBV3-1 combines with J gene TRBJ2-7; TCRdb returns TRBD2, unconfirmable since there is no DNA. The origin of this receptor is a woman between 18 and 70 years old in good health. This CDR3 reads CASSLTSGPSYEQYF.